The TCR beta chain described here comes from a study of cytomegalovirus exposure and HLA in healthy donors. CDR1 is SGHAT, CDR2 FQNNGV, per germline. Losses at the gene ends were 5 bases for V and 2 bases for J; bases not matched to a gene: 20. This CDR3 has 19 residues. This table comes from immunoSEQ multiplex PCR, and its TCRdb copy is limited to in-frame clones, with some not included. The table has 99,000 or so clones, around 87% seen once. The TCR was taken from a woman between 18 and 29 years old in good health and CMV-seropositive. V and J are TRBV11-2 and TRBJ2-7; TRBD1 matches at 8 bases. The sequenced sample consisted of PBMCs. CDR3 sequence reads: CASSPPRDRPILFTYEQYF. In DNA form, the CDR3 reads TGTGCCAGCAGCCCCCCCCGGGACAGGCCTATTCTTTTCACCTACGAGCAGTACTTC.